This TCR beta chain came from a study of T cell responses to AZD1222 COVID-19 vaccine. Using immunoSEQ multiplex PCR, the repertoire was profiled, and TCRdb retains in-frame clones only, with some absent. This sample carries under 20,000 clones, roughly 79% of them seen once, and the ten largest clones take 21%. This CDR3 region has 15 residues. Unmatched junction bases numbered 6, after V lost 6 bases and J lost 0 bases. Germline loops: CDR1 MNHEY, CDR2 SVGAGI. This TCR came from an adult who received the AZD1222 COVID-19 vaccine. The sequenced sample was peripheral blood, obtained 28 days after the second AZD1222 dose. The chain joins TRBV6-5 to TRBJ1-1; 8 bases fit TRBD1. The chain's CDR3 is CASRKTGAMNTEAFF. The CDR3 bases are TGTGCCAGCAGAAAGACAGGGGCGATGAACACTGAAGCTTTCTTT.